Presented here are 9 T cell receptor beta chains from one specimen sequenced in a study of CD8 T cells in Susac syndrome (dated by TCRdb to between 2018 and 2020). The library was made by the immunoSEQ multiplex PCR assay. RNA was extracted using the RNeasy kit, and roughly 0.5 to 1 ug of the RNA was reverse transcribed with random hexamers. The public reads were reprocessed in TCRdb via fastp at Q25 and MiXCR, keeping in-frame beta chains. Rows with one shared CDR3 protein collapse into an entry with the most common genes and DNA. The sample records about 300,000 distinct CDR3 sequences, 65% to 90% of which are singletons. Clones ranked in the top ten supply roughly 0.22% of the sample. The sample comprised CD8+ T cells from PBMCs. Source of these receptors: a human donor with multiple sclerosis.

This chain joins TRBV11-2 and TRBJ1-1; D call uncertain. The CDR3 is 13 residues long. The germline V gene has CDR1 SGHAT and CDR2 FQNNGV. V lost 1 base and J lost 6, with 9 bases in between. DNA of the CDR3: TGTGCCAGCAGCTTAGCTCTCACAGCTGAAGCTTTCTTT. It is translated as CASSLALTAEAFF.

This chain uses TRBV19 with TRBJ2-7; 8 positions agree with TRBD1. This CDR3 has 17 residues. Germline V gives CDR1 LNHDA, CDR2 SQIVND (reference sequence). Losses at the gene ends were 0 bases for V and 0 bases for J; bases not matched to a gene: 7. CDR3 in amino acids: CASSIDARQGSSYEQYF. CDR3 nucleotide sequence: TGTGCCAGTAGTATAGACGCGCGACAGGGGAGCTCCTACGAGCAGTACTTC.

The rearrangement links TRBV13 to TRBJ1-2; D remains unclear. Germline-derived CDR1 and CDR2 are PRHDT and FYEKMQ (reference sequence). The CDR3 covers 15 residues. Deletions cut 4 bases from V and 4 bases from J, with 16 bases between. The CDR3 is CASSSTPGLSYGYTF. The DNA of the CDR3 is TGTGCCAGCAGCTCGACCCCGGGCTTGTCCTATGGCTACACCTTC.

The chain couples TRBV10-1 to TRBJ2-3; weak D call: TRBD1 (5 bases). Trimming left V 3 bases short and J 3 bases short, with 13 bases between. The CDR3 has 15 amino acids. Per the germline V gene, CDR1 is WNHNN and CDR2 is SYGVQD (reference sequence). CDR3 amino acids: CASSDSGLGTDTQYF. CDR3 nucleotides: TGCGCCAGCAGTGATTCAGGGCTGGGGACAGATACGCAGTATTTT.

The chain combines TRBV28 with TRBJ2-3; 10 positions match TRBD2. J gave up 5 bases and V 2 bases, and 4 bases lay outside the gene matches. The CDR3 totals 15 residues. Germline V lookup: CDR1 MDHEN, CDR2 SYDVKM. CDR3 in amino acids: CASSLIAGGIDTQYF. CDR3 in DNA: TGTGCCAGCAGTTTAATAGCGGGAGGAATAGATACGCAGTATTTT.

This clonotype was picked up a small number of times. The chain employs TRBV7-8 and TRBJ2-2; possibly TRBD2 for D (5 bases). Germline loops: CDR1 SGHVS, CDR2 FQNEAQ. Between the trimmed V and J ends, which lost 6 bases and 4 bases, there was a span of 18 bases. The CDR3 runs to 16 residues. The CDR3 loop reads CASRGTARARTGELFF. In DNA, the CDR3 is TGTGCCAGCAGGGGAACGGCGAGGGCGCGCACCGGGGAGCTGTTTTTT. Drawing the rest from reference TRBV7-8 and TRBJ2-2, the complete variable domain is GAGVSQSPRYKVAKRGQDVALRCDPISGHVSLFWYQQALGQGPEFLTYFQNEAQLDKSGLPSDRFFAERPEGSVSTLKIQRTQQEDSAVYLCASRGTARARTGELFFGEGSRLTVL.

The chain is built from TRBV24-1 and TRBJ2-1, with 10 bases fitting TRBD2. The CDR3 is 15 residues long. V lost 5 bases and J lost 3; bases outside the gene matches: 3. The germline gives CDR1 KGHDR, CDR2 SFDVKD. CDR3: CATSVGTSDYNEQFF. The CDR3 bases are TGTGCCACCAGTGTAGGGACTAGCGACTACAATGAGCAGTTCTTC.

The chain is built from TRBV27 and TRBJ1-1, with a weak D call TRBD1 (6 bases). The length of the CDR3 is 11 residues. Per the germline V gene, CDR1 is MNHEY and CDR2 is SMNVEV (reference sequence). Trimming left V 8 bases short and J 3 bases short, with 7 bases between. The CDR3: CASEGDTEAFF. In nucleotides, the CDR3 is TGTGCCAGCGAGGGGGACACTGAAGCTTTCTTT.

The chain joins TRBV10-3 to TRBJ1-5, with no clear D. V shed 3 bases and J shed 0 bases, with 6 bases lying between them. Germline values: CDR1 ENHRY, CDR2 SYGVKD. The CDR3 contains 14 residues. CDR3 sequence reads: CAISDNYSNQPQHF. Written as DNA, the CDR3 is TGTGCCATCAGTGACAATTATAGCAATCAGCCCCAGCATTTT.